This T cell receptor (beta chain) comes out of a study of Ad26.COV2.S vaccination and SARS-CoV-2 variants. This table comes from immunoSEQ multiplex PCR, and its TCRdb copy is limited to in-frame clones, with some not included. The data hold approximately 400,000 clones, with 92% observed a single time. Germline CDR1 and CDR2: MNHEY and SVGAGI. This CDR3 has 13 amino acids. The germline V and J ends were trimmed by 2 bases and 1 base, with 5 bases remaining between them. Concerning this clone: What it binds is unknown.

Study observations and caveats: Total T cell responses may have been underestimated by the TCR breadth and depth analyses. Vaccine and placebo recipients had similar non-spike TCR breadth.

Here the sequenced sample was peripheral blood, taken after recovery from COVID-19. The TCR was taken from a human donor who had recovered from COVID-19. The rearrangement uses TRBV6-5 and TRBJ1-2; D not certain. CDR3 nucleotide sequence: TGTGCCAGCAGTTACGCAGTTAACTATGGCTACACCTTC. Its translation is CASSYAVNYGYTF.